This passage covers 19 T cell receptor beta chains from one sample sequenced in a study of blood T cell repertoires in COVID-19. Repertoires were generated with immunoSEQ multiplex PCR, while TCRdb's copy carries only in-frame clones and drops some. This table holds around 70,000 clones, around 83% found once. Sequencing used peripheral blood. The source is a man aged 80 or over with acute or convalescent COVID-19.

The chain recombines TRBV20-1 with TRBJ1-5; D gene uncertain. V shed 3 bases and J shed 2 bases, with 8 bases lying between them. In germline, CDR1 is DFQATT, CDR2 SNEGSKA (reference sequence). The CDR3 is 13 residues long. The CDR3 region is CSASWSGNQPQHF. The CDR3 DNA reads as TGCAGTGCTAGTTGGAGTGGCAATCAGCCCCAGCATTTT.

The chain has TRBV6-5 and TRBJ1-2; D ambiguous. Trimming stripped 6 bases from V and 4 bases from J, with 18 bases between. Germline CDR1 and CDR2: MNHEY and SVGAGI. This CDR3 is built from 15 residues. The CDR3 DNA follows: TGTGCCAGCAGCCTAGTCCGGTATGGTAGCTATGGCTACACCTTC. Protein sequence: CASSLVRYGSYGYTF.

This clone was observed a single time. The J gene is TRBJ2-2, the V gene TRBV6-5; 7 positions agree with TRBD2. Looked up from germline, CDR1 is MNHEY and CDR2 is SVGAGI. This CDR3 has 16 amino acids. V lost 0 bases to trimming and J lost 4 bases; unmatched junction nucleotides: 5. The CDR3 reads CASSYSREFSTGELFF. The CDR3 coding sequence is TGTGCCAGCAGTTACTCGCGGGAGTTTAGCACCGGGGAGCTGTTTTTT.

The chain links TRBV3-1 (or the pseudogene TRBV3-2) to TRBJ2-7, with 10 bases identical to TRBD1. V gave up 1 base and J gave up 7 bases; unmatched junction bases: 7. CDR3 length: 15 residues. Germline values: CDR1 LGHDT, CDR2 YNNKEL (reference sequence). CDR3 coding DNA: TGTGCCAGCAGCCAAGTAGGACAGGGGGATGGGGAGCAGTACTTC. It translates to CASSQVGQGDGEQYF.

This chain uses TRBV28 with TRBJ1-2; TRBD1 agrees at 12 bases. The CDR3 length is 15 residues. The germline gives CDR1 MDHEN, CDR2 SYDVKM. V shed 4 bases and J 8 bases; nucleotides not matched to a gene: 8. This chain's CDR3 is CASSSPGQGAGGYTF. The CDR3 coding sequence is TGTGCCAGCAGTTCCCCGGGACAGGGGGCGGGGGGCTACACCTTC.

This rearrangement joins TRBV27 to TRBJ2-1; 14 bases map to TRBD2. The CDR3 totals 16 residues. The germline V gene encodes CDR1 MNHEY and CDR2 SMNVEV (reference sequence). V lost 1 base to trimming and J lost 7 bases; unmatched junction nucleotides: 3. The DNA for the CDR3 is TGTGCCAGCAGTTTATTGGGGACTAGCGGGAGAAATGAGCAGTTCTTC. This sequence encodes CASSLLGTSGRNEQFF.

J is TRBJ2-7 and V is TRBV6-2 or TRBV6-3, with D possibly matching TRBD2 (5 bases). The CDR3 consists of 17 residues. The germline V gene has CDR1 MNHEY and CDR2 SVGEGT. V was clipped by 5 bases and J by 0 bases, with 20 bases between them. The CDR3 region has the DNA TGTGCCAGCAGTCCCTACCCGGGATCCAAGGGCTCCTACGAGCAGTACTTC. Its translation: CASSPYPGSKGSYEQYF.

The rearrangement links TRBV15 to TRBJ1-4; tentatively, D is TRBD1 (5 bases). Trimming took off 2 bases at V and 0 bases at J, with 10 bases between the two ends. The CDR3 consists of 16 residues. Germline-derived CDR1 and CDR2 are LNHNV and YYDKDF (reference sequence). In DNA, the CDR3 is TGTGCCACCAGCAGAAACAAAGGGGCAACTAATGAAAAACTGTTTTTT. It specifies CATSRNKGATNEKLFF. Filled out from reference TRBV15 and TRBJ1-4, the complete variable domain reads DAMVIQNPRYQVTQFGKPVTLSCSQTLNHNVMYWYQQKSSQAPKLLFHYYDKDFNNEADTPDNFQSRRPNTSFCFLDIRSPGLGDTAMYLCATSRNKGATNEKLFFGSGTQLSVL.

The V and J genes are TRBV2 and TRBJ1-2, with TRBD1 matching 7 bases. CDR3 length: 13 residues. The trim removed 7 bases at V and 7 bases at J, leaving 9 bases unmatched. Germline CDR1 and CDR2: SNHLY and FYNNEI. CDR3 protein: CASIPGGLSGYTF. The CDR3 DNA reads TGTGCCAGCATTCCAGGGGGGTTAAGTGGCTACACCTTC.

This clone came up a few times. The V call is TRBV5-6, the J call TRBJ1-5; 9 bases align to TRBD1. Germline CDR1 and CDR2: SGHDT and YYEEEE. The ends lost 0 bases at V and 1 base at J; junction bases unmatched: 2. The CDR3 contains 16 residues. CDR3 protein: CASSLGQGVSNQPQHF. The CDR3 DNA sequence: TGTGCCAGCAGCTTGGGACAGGGGGTAAGCAATCAGCCCCAGCATTTT.

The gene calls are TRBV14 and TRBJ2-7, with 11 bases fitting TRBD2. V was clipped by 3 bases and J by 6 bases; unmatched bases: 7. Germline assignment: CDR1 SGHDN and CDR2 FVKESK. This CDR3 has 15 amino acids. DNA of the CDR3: TGTGCCAGCAGCCATCTAGCGGGAGGATTCGTCGAGCAGTACTTC. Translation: CASSHLAGGFVEQYF.

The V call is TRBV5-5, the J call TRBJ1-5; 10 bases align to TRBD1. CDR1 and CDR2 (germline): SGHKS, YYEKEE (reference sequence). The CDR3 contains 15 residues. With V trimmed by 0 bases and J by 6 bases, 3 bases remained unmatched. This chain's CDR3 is CASSLGQGAFQPQHF. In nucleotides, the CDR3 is TGTGCCAGCAGCTTGGGACAGGGGGCATTTCAGCCCCAGCATTTT. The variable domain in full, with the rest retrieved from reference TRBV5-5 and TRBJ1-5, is DAGVTQSPTHLIKTRGQQVTLRCSPISGHKSVSWYQQVLGQGPQFIFQYYEKEERGRGNFPDRFSARQFPNYSSELNVNALLLGDSALYLCASSLGQGAFQPQHFGDGTRLSIL.

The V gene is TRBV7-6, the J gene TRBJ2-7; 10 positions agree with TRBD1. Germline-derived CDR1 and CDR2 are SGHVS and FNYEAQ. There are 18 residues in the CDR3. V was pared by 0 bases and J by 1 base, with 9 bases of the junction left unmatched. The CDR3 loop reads CASSLAGVRTGGSYEQYF. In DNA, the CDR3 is TGTGCCAGCAGCTTAGCGGGGGTAAGGACAGGGGGTTCCTACGAGCAGTACTTC.

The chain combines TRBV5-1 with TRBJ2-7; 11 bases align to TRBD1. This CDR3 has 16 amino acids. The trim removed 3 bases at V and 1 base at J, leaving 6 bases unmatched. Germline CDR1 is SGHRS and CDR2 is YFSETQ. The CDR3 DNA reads TGCGCCAGCAGCTACGGGACAGGGGGAAGTTCCTACGAGCAGTACTTC. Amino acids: CASSYGTGGSSYEQYF.

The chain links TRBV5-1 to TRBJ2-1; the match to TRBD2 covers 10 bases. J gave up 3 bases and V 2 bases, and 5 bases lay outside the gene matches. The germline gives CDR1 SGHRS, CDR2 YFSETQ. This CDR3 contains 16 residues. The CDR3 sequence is CASSLAGGPGYNEQFF. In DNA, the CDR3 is TGCGCCAGCAGCTTAGCGGGAGGGCCCGGCTACAATGAGCAGTTCTTC.

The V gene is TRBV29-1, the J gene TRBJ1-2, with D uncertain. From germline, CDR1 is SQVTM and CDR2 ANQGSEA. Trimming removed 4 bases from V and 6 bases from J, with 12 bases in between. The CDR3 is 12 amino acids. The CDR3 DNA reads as TGCAGCGTTGTAACCGGGGAGGATGGCTACACCTTC. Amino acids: CSVVTGEDGYTF.

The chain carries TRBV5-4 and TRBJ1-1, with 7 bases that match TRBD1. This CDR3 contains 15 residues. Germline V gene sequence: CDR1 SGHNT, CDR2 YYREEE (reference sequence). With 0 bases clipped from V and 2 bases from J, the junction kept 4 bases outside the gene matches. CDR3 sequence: CASSLAGQLNTEAFF. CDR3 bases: TGTGCCAGCAGCTTGGCGGGACAGCTAAACACTGAAGCTTTCTTT.

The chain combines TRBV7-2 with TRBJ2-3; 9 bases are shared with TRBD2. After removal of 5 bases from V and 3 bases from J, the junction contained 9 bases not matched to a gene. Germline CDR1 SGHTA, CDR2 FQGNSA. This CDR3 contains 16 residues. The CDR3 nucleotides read TGTGCCAGCAGCAGTCACGGCAGCGGGAGGACAGATACGCAGTATTTT. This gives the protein CASSSHGSGRTDTQYF.

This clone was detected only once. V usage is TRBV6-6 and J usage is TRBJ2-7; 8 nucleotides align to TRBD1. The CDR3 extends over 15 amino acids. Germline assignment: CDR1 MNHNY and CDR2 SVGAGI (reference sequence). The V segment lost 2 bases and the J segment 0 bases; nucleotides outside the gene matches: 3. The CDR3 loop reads CASSYTGGSSYEQYF. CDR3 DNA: TGTGCCAGCAGTTACACAGGGGGTAGCTCCTACGAGCAGTACTTC.